This section outlines one T cell receptor (beta chain) sequence together with its context. The record originates from a study of blood T cell repertoires in COVID-19. Study information: The study drew acute and convalescent COVID-19 samples from the United States, Italy and Spain. Nucleic acid was either cDNA or gDNA, and it came from T cells, B-cell-depleted T cells, or PBMCs.

CDR1 and CDR2 (germline): KGHSH, LQKENI. The CDR3 is 16 amino acids. V lost 4 bases to trimming and J lost 0 bases, with 13 bases between them. Data came from immunoSEQ multiplex PCR; TCRdb stores just in-frame clones and leaves some out. This sample has 200,000 to 300,000 clones, with roughly 80% found just once. The TCR sequence derives from a woman of 80 years or more with acute or convalescent COVID-19. The sequenced sample was peripheral blood. The gene calls are TRBV18 and TRBJ1-5; D perhaps matches TRBD1 (5 bases). Written as DNA, the CDR3 is TGTGCCAGCTCACTTAGTTATCAGGGTAGCAATCAGCCCCAGCATTTT. Residues: CASSLSYQGSNQPQHF.